One and the same sample provided the 6 T cell receptor beta chains below, sequenced in a study of neurological immune-mediated disorders. TCRdb itself ran the 5' RACE reads through MiXCR, one entry per CDR3 protein. Here the sample spans some 66,000 distinct CDR3 sequences, nearly 3.5% being singletons. The sample comprised PBMCs. The receptors were gathered from a man aged 40-50 years with multiple sclerosis.

This clonotype was counted at least ten times. This rearrangement joins TRBV6-5 to TRBJ2-7, with D possibly matching TRBD2 (7 bases). The V gene lost 6 bases and the J gene lost 11 bases, with 20 bases spanning the gap. The CDR3 covers 13 residues. CDR1 is MNHEY and CDR2 is SVGAGI in the germline V gene. The CDR3 loop reads CASRSTGGRVEYF. The CDR3 DNA reads as TGTGCCAGCAGGTCAACGGGGGGCCGGGTCGAGTACTTC.

This clonotype was counted at least ten times. V and J are TRBV10-2 and TRBJ1-2; D is uncertain. Per the germline V gene, CDR1 is WSHSY and CDR2 is SAAADI. Trimming took 3 bases from V and 5 from J, leaving 7 bases between them. This CDR3 spans 12 amino acids. Here the CDR3 DNA reads TGCGCCAGCAGTGACCGGGAATATGGCTACACCTTC. It translates to CASSDREYGYTF.

This clonotype occurred many times. The V gene is TRBV4-1, the J gene TRBJ2-2; 9 bases match TRBD2. The V gene's germline CDR1 is MGHRA and CDR2 YSYEKL. This CDR3 region has 17 residues. V lost 1 base and J lost 3; bases outside the gene matches: 6. The CDR3 coding sequence is TGCGCCAGCAGCCAAGGTAGCGGGGGTCGGGACACCGGGGAGCTGTTTTTT. As protein: CASSQGSGGRDTGELFF.

This clonotype was observed many times. The chain joins TRBV20-1 to TRBJ1-1, with D unresolved. Germline CDR1 is DFQATT and CDR2 is SNEGSKA (reference sequence). The CDR3 has 14 residues. Between the trimmed V and J ends, which lost 6 bases and 0 bases, there was a span of 14 bases. CDR3 sequence reads: CSASRSPMNTEAFF. CDR3 DNA: TGCAGTGCCAGCAGATCACCAATGAACACTGAAGCTTTCTTT.

This clonotype has a count of ten or more. The chain is built from TRBV25-1 and TRBJ2-2, with TRBD1 identical over 7 bases. The CDR3 consists of 15 residues. With 6 bases clipped from V and 4 bases from J, the junction kept 8 bases outside the gene matches. In germline, CDR1 is MGHDK, CDR2 SYGVNS. The CDR3 is CASRAGTALTGELFF. CDR3 nucleotide sequence: TGTGCCAGCAGAGCCGGGACAGCCCTCACCGGGGAGCTGTTTTTT. The variable domain in full, with the rest retrieved from reference TRBV25-1 and TRBJ2-2, is EADIYQTPRYLVIGTGKKITLECSQTMGHDKMYWYQQDPGMELHLIHYSYGVNSTEKGDLSSESTVSRIRTEHFPLTLESARPSHTSQYLCASRAGTALTGELFFGEGSRLTVL.

This clonotype was detected many times. V usage is TRBV20-1 and J usage is TRBJ2-5; 7 nucleotides match TRBD2. The CDR3 is made up of 11 amino acids. Per germline, CDR1 DFQATT and CDR2 SNEGSKA (reference sequence). V dropped 4 bases and J dropped 5; count of bases not matched to a gene: 1. CDR3 sequence reads: CSATTSETQYF. CDR3 DNA: TGCAGTGCTACGACTAGCGAGACCCAGTACTTC.